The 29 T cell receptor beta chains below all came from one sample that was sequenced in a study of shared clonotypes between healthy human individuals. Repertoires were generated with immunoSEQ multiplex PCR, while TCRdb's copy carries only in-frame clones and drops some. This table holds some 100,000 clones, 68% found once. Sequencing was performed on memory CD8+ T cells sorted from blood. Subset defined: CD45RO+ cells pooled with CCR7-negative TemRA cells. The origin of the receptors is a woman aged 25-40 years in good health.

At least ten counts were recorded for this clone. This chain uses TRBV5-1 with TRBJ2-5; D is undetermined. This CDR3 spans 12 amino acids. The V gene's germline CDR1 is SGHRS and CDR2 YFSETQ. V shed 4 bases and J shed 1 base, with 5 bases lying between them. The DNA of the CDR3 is TGCGCCAGCAGCCGTCCCCAAGAGACCCAGTACTTC. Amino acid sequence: CASSRPQETQYF. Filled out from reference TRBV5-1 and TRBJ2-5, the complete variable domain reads KAGVTQTPRYLIKTRGQQVTLSCSPISGHRSVSWYQQTPGQGLQFLFEYFSETQRNKGNFPGRFSGRQFSNSRSEMNVSTLELGDSALYLCASSRPQETQYFGPGTRLLVL.

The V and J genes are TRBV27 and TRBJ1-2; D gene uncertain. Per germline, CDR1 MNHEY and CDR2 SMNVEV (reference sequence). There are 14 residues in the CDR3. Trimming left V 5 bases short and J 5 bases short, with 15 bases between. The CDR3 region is CASSTAGPGYGYTF. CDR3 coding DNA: TGTGCCAGCAGTACCGCTGGACCGGGATATGGCTACACCTTC.

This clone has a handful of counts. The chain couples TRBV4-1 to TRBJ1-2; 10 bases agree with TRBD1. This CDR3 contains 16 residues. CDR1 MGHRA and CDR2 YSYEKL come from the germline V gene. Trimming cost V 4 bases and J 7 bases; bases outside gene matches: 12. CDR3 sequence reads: CASSPGSGQGSFGYTF. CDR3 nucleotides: TGCGCCAGCAGCCCCGGATCGGGACAGGGGTCGTTTGGCTACACCTTC.

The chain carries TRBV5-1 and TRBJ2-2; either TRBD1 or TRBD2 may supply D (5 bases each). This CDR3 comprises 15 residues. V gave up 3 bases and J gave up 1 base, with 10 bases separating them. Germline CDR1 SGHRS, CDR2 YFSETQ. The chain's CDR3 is CASSYGTMNTGELFF. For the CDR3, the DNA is TGCGCCAGCAGCTATGGGACGATGAACACCGGGGAGCTGTTTTTT. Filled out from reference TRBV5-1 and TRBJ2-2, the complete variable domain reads KAGVTQTPRYLIKTRGQQVTLSCSPISGHRSVSWYQQTPGQGLQFLFEYFSETQRNKGNFPGRFSGRQFSNSRSEMNVSTLELGDSALYLCASSYGTMNTGELFFGEGSRLTVL.

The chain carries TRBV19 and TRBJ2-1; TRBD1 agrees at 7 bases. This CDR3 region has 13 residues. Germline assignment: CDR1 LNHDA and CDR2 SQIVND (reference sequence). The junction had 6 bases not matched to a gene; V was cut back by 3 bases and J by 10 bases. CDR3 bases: TGTGCCAGTAGTATCCTCCGGGACAGCGAGCAGTTCTTC. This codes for CASSILRDSEQFF.

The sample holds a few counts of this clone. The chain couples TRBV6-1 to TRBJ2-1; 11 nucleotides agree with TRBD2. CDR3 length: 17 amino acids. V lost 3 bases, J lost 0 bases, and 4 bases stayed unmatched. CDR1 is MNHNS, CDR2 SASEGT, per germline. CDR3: CASSEVAGGSSYNEQFF. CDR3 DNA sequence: TGTGCCAGCAGTGAGGTAGCGGGAGGGAGCTCCTACAATGAGCAGTTCTTC.

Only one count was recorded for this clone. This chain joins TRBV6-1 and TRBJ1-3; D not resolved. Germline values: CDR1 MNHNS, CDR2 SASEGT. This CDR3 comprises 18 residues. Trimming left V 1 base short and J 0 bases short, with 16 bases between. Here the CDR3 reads CASSEVSGGRSSGNTIYF. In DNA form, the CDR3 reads TGTGCCAGCAGTGAAGTTTCAGGCGGCAGGAGCTCTGGAAACACCATATATTTT.

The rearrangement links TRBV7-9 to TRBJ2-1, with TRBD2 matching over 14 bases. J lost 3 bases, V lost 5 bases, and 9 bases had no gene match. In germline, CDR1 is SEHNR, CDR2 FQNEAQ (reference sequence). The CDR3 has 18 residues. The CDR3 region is CASSRDGTSGSLYNEQFF. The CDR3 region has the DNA TGTGCCAGCAGCCGAGACGGGACTAGCGGGAGTCTCTACAATGAGCAGTTCTTC. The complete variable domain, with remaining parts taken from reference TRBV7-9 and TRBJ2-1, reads DTGVSQNPRHKITKRGQNVTFRCDPISEHNRLYWYRQTLGQGPEFLTYFQNEAQLEKSRLLSDRFSAERPKGSFSTLEIQRTEQGDSAMYLCASSRDGTSGSLYNEQFFGPGTRLTVL.

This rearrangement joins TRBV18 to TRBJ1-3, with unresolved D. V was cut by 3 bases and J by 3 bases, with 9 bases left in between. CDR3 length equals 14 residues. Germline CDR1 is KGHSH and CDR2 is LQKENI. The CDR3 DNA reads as TGTGCCAGCTCACCGAAGTCGGATGGAAACACCATATATTTT. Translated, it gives CASSPKSDGNTIYF.

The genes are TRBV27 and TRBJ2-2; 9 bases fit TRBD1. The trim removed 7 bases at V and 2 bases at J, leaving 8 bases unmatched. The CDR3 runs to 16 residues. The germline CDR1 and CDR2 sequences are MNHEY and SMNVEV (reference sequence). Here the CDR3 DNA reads TGTGCCAGCATCAAGCTGACAGGGGGAAACACCGGGGAGCTGTTTTTT. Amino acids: CASIKLTGGNTGELFF.

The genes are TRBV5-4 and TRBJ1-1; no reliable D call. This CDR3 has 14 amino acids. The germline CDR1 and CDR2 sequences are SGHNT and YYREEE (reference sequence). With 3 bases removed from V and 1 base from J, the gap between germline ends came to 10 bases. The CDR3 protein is CASSSKQQNTEAFF. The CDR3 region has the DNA TGTGCCAGCAGCTCTAAACAGCAGAACACTGAAGCTTTCTTT.

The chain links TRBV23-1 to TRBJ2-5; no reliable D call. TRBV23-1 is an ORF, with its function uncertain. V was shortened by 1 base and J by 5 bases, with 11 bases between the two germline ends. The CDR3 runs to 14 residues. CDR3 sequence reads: CASSQYSVRETQYF. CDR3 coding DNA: TGCGCCAGCAGTCAATATTCGGTTCGGGAGACCCAGTACTTC.

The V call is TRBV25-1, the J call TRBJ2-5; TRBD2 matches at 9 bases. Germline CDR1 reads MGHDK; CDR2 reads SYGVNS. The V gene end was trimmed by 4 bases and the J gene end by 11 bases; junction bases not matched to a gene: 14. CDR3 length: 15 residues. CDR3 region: CASSGSGSSPGEQYF. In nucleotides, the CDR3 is TGTGCCAGCAGTGGTAGCGGGAGCAGCCCAGGTGAGCAGTACTTC.

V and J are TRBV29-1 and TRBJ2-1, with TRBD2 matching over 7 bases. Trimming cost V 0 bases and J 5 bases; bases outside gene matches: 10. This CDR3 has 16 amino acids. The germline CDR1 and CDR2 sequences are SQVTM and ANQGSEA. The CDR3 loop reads CSVEEVREGYNNEQFF. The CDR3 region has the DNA TGCAGCGTTGAAGAAGTGAGGGAGGGATACAACAATGAGCAGTTCTTC.

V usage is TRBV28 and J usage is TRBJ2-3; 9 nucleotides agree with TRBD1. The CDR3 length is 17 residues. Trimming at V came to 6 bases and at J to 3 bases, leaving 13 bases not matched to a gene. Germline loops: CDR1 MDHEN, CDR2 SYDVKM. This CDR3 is CASRPPGTGLWTDTQYF. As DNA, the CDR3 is TGTGCCAGCAGACCTCCAGGGACAGGGCTTTGGACAGATACGCAGTATTTT.

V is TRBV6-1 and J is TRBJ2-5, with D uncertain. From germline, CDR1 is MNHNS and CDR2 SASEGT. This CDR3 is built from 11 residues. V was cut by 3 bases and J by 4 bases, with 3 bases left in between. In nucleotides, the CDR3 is TGTGCCAGCAGTGACGTAGAGACCCAGTACTTC. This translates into CASSDVETQYF.

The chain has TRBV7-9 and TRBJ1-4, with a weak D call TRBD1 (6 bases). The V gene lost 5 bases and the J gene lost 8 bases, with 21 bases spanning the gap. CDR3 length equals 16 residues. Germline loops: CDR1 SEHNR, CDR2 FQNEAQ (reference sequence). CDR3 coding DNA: TGTGCCAGCAGCCCGAAGGGGGACCTAACGGGCGAAAAACTGTTTTTT. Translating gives CASSPKGDLTGEKLFF.

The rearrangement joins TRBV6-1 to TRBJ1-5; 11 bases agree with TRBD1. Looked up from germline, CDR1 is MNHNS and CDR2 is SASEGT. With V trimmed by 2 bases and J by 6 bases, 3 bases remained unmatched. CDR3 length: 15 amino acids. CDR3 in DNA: TGTGCCAGCAGTGAAACCGGGACAGGGGGTCAGCCCCAGCATTTT. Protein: CASSETGTGGQPQHF.

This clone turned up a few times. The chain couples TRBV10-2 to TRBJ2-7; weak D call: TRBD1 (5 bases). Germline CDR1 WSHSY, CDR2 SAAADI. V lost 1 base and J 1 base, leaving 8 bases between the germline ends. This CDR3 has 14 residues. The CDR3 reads CASSELGHSYEQYF. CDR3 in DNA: TGCGCCAGCAGTGAGTTGGGGCATTCCTACGAGCAGTACTTC.

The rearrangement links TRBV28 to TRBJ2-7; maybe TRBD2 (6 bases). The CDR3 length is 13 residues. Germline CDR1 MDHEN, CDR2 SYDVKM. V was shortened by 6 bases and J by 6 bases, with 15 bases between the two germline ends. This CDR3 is CASRASEAREQYF. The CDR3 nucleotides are TGTGCCAGCAGGGCTAGCGAGGCTCGCGAGCAGTACTTC.

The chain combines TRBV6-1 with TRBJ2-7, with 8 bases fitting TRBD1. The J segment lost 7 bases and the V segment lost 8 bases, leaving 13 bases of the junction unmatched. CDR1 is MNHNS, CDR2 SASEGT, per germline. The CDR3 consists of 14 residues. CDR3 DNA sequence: TGTGCCAGCGGACCCGGGACAGGAGTGTTTGAGCAGTACTTC. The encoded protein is CASGPGTGVFEQYF.

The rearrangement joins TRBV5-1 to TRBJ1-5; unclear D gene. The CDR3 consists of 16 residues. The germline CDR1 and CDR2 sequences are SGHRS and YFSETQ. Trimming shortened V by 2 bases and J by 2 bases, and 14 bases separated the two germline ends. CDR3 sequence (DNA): TGCGCCAGCAGCTTAAACCCCGGGCCCCGCAATCAGCCCCAGCATTTT. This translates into CASSLNPGPRNQPQHF.

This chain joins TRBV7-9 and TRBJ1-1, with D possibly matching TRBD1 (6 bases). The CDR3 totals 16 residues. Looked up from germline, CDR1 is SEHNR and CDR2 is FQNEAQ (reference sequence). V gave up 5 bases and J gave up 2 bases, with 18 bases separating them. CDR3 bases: TGTGCCAGCAGCGGACCCAGCTGGACAGCCAACACTGAAGCTTTCTTT. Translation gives CASSGPSWTANTEAFF.

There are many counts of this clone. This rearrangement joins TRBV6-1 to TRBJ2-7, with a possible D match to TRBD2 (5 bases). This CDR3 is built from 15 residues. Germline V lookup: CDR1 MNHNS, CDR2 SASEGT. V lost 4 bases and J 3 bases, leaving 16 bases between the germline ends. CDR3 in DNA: TGTGCCAGCAGTGGGGGAGAGGGTGGCTACTACGAGCAGTACTTC. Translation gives CASSGGEGGYYEQYF.

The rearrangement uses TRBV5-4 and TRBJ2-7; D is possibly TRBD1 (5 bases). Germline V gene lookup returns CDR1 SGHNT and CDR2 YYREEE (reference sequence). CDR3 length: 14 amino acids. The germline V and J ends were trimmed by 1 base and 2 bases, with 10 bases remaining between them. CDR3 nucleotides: TGTGCCAGCAGCTTGCAGGGCCCTACCTACGAGCAGTACTTC. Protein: CASSLQGPTYEQYF. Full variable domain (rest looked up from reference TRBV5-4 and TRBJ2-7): ETGVTQSPTHLIKTRGQQVTLRCSSQSGHNTVSWYQQALGQGPQFIFQYYREEENGRGNFPPRFSGLQFPNYSSELNVNALELDDSALYLCASSLQGPTYEQYFGPGTRLTVT.

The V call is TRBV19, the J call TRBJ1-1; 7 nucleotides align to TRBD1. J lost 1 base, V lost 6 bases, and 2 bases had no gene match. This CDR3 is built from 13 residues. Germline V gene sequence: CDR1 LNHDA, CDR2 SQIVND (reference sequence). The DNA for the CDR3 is TGTGCCAGTAGGGACAGGACGAACACTGAAGCTTTCTTT. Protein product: CASRDRTNTEAFF.

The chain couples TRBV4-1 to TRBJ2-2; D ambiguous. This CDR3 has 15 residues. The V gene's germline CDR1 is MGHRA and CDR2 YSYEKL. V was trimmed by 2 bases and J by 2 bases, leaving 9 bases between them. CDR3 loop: CASSQLLTNTGELFF. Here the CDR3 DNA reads TGCGCCAGCAGCCAACTACTTACCAACACCGGGGAGCTGTTTTTT.

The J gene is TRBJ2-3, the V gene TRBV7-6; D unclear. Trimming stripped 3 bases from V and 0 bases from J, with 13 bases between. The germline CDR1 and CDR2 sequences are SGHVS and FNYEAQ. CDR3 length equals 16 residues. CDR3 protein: CASSLPRTASTDTQYF. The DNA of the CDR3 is TGTGCCAGCAGCTTGCCCCGGACGGCTAGCACAGATACGCAGTATTTT.

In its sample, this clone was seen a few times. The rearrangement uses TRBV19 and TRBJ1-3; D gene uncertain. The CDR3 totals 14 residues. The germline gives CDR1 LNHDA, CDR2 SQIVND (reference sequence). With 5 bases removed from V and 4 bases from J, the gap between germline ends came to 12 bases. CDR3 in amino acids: CASSETAAGNTIYF. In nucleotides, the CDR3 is TGTGCCAGTAGTGAAACGGCCGCGGGAAACACCATATATTTT.